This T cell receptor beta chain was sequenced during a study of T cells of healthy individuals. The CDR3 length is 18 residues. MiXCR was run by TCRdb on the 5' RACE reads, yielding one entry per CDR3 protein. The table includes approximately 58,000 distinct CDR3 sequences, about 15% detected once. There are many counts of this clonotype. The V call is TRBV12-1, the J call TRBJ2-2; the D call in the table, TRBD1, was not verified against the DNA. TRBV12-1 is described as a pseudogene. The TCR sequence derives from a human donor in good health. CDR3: CASSFDHRDRVNTGELFF. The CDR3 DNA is TGTGCCAGCAGCTTTGACCACCGGGACAGGGTTAACACCGGGGAGCTGTTTTTT.